The present T cell receptor beta chain was sequenced within a study of a mutant IDH1 vaccine in newly diagnosed glioma. Findings and caveats of the study: There were vaccine-induced immune responses in around 94% of the patients.

Time point: baseline, week 1 (first vaccination visit). The treatment was: pre-vaccination baseline after standard-of-care therapy. Libraries were prepared by immunoSEQ multiplex PCR; TCRdb keeps only in-frame clonotypes and omits some of them. Of roughly 71,000 clones listed, around 85% are singletons. Germline CDR1 reads MNHEY; CDR2 reads SVGAGI. V was clipped by 8 bases and J by 2 bases; unmatched bases: 8. The CDR3 runs 15 residues. Note on this clone: Its antigen is not identified.

The clonotype was recovered from a man aged 30 to 39 with glioma. The chain employs TRBV6-5 and TRBJ2-5; TRBD2 matches 10 bases. The sequencing here drew on PBMCs, taken from a glioma patient treated with radiotherapy, temozolomide or both. CDR3 in amino acids: CASHASSGGQETQYF. The DNA for the CDR3 is TGTGCCAGCCACGCGTCTAGCGGGGGACAAGAGACCCAGTACTTC.